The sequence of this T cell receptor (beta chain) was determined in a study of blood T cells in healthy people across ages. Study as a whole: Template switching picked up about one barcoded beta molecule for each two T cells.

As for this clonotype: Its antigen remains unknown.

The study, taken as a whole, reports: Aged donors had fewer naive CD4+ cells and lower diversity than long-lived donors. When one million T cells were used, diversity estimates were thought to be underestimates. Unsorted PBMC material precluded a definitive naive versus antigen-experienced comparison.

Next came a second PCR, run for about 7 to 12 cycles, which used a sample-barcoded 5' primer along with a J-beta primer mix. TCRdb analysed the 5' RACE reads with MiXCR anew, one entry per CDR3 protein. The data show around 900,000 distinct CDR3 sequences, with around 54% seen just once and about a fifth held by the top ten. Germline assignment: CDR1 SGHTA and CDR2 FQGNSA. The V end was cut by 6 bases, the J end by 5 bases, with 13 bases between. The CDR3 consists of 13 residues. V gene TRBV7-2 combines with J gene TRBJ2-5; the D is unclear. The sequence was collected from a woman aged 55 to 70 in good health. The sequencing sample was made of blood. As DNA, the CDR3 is TGTGCCAGCAGTGGCGGCAGGTTGGAGACCCAGTACTTC. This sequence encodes CASSGGRLETQYF.